Listed below are T cell receptor beta chains from one sample, sequenced in a study of T cell responses to AZD1222 COVID-19 vaccine. The protocol was immunoSEQ multiplex PCR, while the TCRdb copy is restricted to in-frame clones and leaves out a portion. The data contain some 100,000 clones, roughly nine tenths of them seen just once; the ten biggest clones take up under 3%. The sequences come from peripheral blood, collected 28 days after the second AZD1222 dose. The receptors were sampled from an adult who received the AZD1222 COVID-19 vaccine. Both conserved end residues are part of each CDR3. Fields, in order: J gene, clone size, D gene, V gene, CDR3 DNA, CDR3 protein. A D gene is named only where the DNA matches it firmly. Only part of the rows carry a size: once, few, many, or a class if the clone is expanded.

J: TRBJ1-1
size: NA
D: TRBD1
V: TRBV18
DNA: TGTGCCAGCTCACCATGGACAGGGGGCTATACTGAAGCTTTCTTT
CDR3: CASSPWTGGYTEAFF

J: TRBJ2-7
size: NA
D: NA
V: TRBV27
DNA: TGTGCCAGCAGTCCCTTTCAGCGGTACGAGCAGTACTTC
CDR3: CASSPFQRYEQYF

J: TRBJ2-5
size: NA
D: NA
V: TRBV7-8
DNA: TGTGCCAGCAGCGCCGACCATCTAGCACACACACAAGAGACCCAGTACTTC
CDR3: CASSADHLAHTQETQYF

J: TRBJ2-3
size: NA
D: TRBD2
V: TRBV5-1
DNA: TGCGCCAGCAGCTCTGGTGGAGCGGGAGTTGTATCCGATACGCAGTATTTT
CDR3: CASSSGGAGVVSDTQYF

J: TRBJ1-1
size: NA
D: NA
V: TRBV19
DNA: TGTGCCAGTAGTATAGCCTACACTGAAGCTTTCTTT
CDR3: CASSIAYTEAFF

J: TRBJ1-2
size: NA
D: NA
V: TRBV10-1
DNA: TGCGCCATCCGAGGAGGGGGGATATGTGGCTACACCTTC
CDR3: CAIRGGGICGYTF

J: TRBJ2-5
size: NA
D: NA
V: TRBV30
DNA: TGTGCCTGGAAGGCCGTGAAATCCCAAGAGACCCAGTACTTC
CDR3: CAWKAVKSQETQYF

J: TRBJ1-2
size: NA
D: NA
V: TRBV9
DNA: TGTGCCAGCAGCGTTCTTGCTACCACAGGGATTGGGTATGGCTACACCTTC
CDR3: CASSVLATTGIGYGYTF

J: TRBJ1-1
size: NA
D: NA
V: TRBV9
DNA: TGTGCCAGCAGGGAGGCCTCGGCCACTGAAGCTTTCTTT
CDR3: CASREASATEAFF

J: TRBJ2-7
size: NA
D: TRBD2
V: TRBV5-1
DNA: TGCGCCAGCAGCTTGGAAGGCGGGAGCTACGAGCAGTACTTC
CDR3: CASSLEGGSYEQYF

J: TRBJ2-7
size: NA
D: TRBD2
V: TRBV4-2
DNA: TGTGCCAGCAGCCAAGATGGGACTAGCGGGGCCTACGAGCAGTACTTC
CDR3: CASSQDGTSGAYEQYF

J: TRBJ1-2
size: NA
D: TRBD1
V: TRBV6-2/TRBV6-3
DNA: TGTGCCAGCAGCTGGGGACAGATGGATGGCTACACCTTC
CDR3: CASSWGQMDGYTF

J: TRBJ2-3
size: NA
D: NA
V: TRBV7-2
DNA: TGTGCCACGCGTCGCGGGCCTAGCACAGATACGCAGTATTTT
CDR3: CATRRGPSTDTQYF

J: TRBJ1-3
size: NA
D: NA
V: TRBV25-1
DNA: TGTGCCAGCAGTCCCGAGGGTAGAGGTACGGACACCATATATTTT
CDR3: CASSPEGRGTDTIYF

J: TRBJ1-4
size: NA
D: TRBD1
V: TRBV6-6
DNA: TGTGCCAGCATAAACAGGGGGCTGGCTAATGAAAAACTGTTTTTT
CDR3: CASINRGLANEKLFF

J: TRBJ2-2
size: NA
D: TRBD1
V: TRBV9
DNA: TGTGCCAGCAGCGTACCCGGGGACAGGGGTGCCGGGGAGCTGTTTTTT
CDR3: CASSVPGDRGAGELFF

J: TRBJ2-1
size: NA
D: NA
V: TRBV21-1
DNA: TGTGCCAGCAGCAAAAAAAAAGGGGGCGCGGGAGGGCCGTTCAAGGCAAAGAATGAGCAGTTCTTC
CDR3: CASSKKKGGAGGPFKAKNEQFF

J: TRBJ2-1
size: NA
D: NA
V: TRBV11-2
DNA: TGTGCCAGCAGCTTAGGACAGGTTGAGCAGTTCTTC
CDR3: CASSLGQVEQFF

J: TRBJ2-2
size: NA
D: NA
V: TRBV7-8
DNA: TGTGCCAGCAGCTCTACAGGGAAGGAGGTTACCGGGGAGCTGTTTTTT
CDR3: CASSSTGKEVTGELFF

J: TRBJ2-7
size: NA
D: NA
V: TRBV5-8
DNA: TGTGCCAGCAGCTGGGAACCGGGGACGACTAACTGGCAGTACTTC
CDR3: CASSWEPGTTNWQYF

J: TRBJ1-1
size: once
D: NA
V: TRBV7-2
DNA: TGTGCCAGCAGCCCATGGGGGGGAGGGAACACTGAAGCTTTCTTT
CDR3: CASSPWGGGNTEAFF

J: TRBJ2-1
size: NA
D: NA
V: TRBV12-5
DNA: TGTGCTAGTGGTTTGGTCAGCGTTAGCTCCTACAATGAGCAGTTCTTC
CDR3: CASGLVSVSSYNEQFF

J: TRBJ1-6
size: NA
D: NA
V: TRBV2
DNA: TGTGCCAGCAGTGTTGGGGCGAATTCACCCCTCCACTTT
CDR3: CASSVGANSPLHF

J: TRBJ1-2
size: once
D: NA
V: TRBV3-1/TRBV3-2
DNA: TGTGCCAGCAGCCAAGTCGGCTATGGCTACACCTTC
CDR3: CASSQVGYGYTF

J: TRBJ1-1
size: NA
D: NA
V: TRBV30
DNA: TGTGCCTGGAGGGAAATGGGGGGCCGGGTGAAAGCTTTCTTT
CDR3: CAWREMGGRVKAFF

J: TRBJ1-3
size: NA
D: TRBD1
V: TRBV28
DNA: TGTGCCAGCAGTCCCCCCGGGACAGGGAAAGGAAACACCATATATTTT
CDR3: CASSPPGTGKGNTIYF